Below, 5 T cell receptor beta chains from the same sample are listed, as sequenced in a study of monozygotic twins with inflammatory bowel disease. One entry per CDR3 protein, without DNA, is what TCRdb gives after re-calling the 5' RACE reads. Its listing shows 90,000 to 110,000 distinct CDR3 sequences. Sample: blood. The receptors stem from a human donor with ulcerative colitis or Crohn's disease, or a healthy co-twin of an affected twin (not recorded which).

V is TRBV5-1 and J is TRBJ1-1. CDR1 is SGHRS, CDR2 YFSETQ, per germline. This CDR3 contains 11 residues. The CDR3: CASSLAGQAFF.

The V and J genes are TRBV5-1 and TRBJ1-6; TCRdb picks TRBD1, but there is no DNA to check that call. The germline V gene encodes CDR1 SGHRS and CDR2 YFSETQ. This CDR3 is 13 amino acids long. CDR3 residues: CASSLALSAPLHF.

The chain couples TRBV20-1 to TRBJ1-2; without DNA, the TCRdb call of TRBD1 cannot be checked. The CDR3 extends over 12 amino acids. CDR1 and CDR2 from the germline V gene are DFQATT and SNEGSKA (reference sequence). This chain's CDR3 is CSATGTVYGYTF.

The V and J genes are TRBV18 and TRBJ2-7. The CDR3 is 12 amino acids. Germline lookup yields CDR1 KGHSH and CDR2 LQKENI. Here the CDR3 reads CASSPAGYEQYF.

V and J are TRBV4-3 and TRBJ2-3. The CDR3 totals 16 residues. Per the germline V gene, CDR1 is LGHNA and CDR2 is YSLEER. The CDR3 sequence is CASSQERAAGTDTQYF.